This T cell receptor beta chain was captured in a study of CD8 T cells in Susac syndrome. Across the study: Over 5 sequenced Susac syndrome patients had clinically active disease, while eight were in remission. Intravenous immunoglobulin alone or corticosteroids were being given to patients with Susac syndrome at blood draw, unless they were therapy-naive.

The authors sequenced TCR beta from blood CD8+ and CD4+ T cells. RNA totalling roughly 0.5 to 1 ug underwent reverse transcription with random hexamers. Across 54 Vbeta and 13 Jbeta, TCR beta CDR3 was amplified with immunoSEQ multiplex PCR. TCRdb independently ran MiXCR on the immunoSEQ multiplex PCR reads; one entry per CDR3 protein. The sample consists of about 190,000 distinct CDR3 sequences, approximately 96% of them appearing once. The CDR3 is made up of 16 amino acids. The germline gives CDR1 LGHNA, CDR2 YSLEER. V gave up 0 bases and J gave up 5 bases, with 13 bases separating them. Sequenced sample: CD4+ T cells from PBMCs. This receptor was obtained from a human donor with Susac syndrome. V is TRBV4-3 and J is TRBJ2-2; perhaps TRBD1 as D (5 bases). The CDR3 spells CASSQDTGRVTGELFF. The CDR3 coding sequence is TGCGCCAGCAGCCAAGATACAGGCAGGGTGACCGGGGAGCTGTTTTTT.